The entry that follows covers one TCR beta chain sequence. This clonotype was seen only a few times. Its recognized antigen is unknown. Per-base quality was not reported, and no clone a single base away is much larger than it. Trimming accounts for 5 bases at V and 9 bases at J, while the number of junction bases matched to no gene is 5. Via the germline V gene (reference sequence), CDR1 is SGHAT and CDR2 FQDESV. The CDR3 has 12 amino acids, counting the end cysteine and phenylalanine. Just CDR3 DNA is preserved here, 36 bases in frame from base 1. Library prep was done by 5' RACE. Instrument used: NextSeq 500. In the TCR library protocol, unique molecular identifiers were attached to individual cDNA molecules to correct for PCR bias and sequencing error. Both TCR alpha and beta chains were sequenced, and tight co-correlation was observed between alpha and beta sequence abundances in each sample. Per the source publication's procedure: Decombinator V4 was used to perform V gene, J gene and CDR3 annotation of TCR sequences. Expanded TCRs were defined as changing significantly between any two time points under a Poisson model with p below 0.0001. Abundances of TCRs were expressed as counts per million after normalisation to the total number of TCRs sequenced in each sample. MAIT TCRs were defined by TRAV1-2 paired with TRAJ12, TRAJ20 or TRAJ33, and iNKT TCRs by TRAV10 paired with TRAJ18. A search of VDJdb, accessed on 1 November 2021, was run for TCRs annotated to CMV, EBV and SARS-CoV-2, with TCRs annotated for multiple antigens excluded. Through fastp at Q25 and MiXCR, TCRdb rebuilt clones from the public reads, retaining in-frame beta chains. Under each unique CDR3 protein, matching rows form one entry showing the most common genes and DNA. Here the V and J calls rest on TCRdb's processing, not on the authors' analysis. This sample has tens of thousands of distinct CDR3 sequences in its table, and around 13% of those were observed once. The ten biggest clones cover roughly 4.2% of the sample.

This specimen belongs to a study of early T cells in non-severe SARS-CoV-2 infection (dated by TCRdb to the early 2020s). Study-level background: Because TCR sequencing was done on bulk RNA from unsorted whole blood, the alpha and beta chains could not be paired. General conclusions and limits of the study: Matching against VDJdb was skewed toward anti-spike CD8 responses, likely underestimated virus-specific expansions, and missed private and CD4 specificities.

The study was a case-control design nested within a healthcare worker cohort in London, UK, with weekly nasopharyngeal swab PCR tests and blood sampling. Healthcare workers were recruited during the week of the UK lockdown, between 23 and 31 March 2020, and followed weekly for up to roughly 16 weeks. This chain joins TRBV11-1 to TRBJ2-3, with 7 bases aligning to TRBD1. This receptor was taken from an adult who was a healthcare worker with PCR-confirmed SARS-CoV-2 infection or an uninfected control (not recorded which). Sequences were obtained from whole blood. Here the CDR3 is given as CASSPRDRTQYF. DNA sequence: TGTGCCAGCAGCCCCCGGGACAGAACGCAGTATTTT.